Listed below are T cell receptor beta chains from one sample, sequenced in a study of blood T cell repertoires in COVID-19. Assay used: immunoSEQ multiplex PCR; TCRdb lists only in-frame clones, some missing. The table lists a few hundred thousand clones, approximately 86% of them singletons. Source material: PBMCs or T cells enriched from blood (not recorded which). The receptors shown here come from a woman in her sixties who had recovered from COVID-19. Both conserved end residues are part of each CDR3.

V | CDR3
TRBV29-1 | CSVEDLPGKDYGYTF
TRBV25-1 | CASSGGTGKNEKLFF
TRBV2 | CASKWGDYGYTF
TRBV18 | CASSLNTGVGTEAFF
TRBV2 | CASRATGNNSPLHF
TRBV25-1 | CASSDRATSTDTQYF
TRBV5-1 | CASSIGQGGPRFRAFF
TRBV7-6 | CASRYSADDTDTQYF
TRBV24-1 | CATADRTNTEAFF
TRBV19 | CASSIEAGGGYGYTF
TRBV30 | CAGGDGYGYTF
TRBV11-3 | CASNAGRLSDTQYF
TRBV5-1 | CASSSGDRNEKLFF
TRBV5-5 | CASSLNAGGMSSGNTIYF
TRBV30 | CAWSVRGLNTEAFF
TRBV5-6 | CASSFEGARGYTF
TRBV14 | CASSQWGTSSGNTIYF
TRBV2 | CASNPGQGPFGANVLTF
TRBV19 | CASSMGLAYEQYF
TRBV19 | CASSIVDKPGDYGYTF
TRBV6-5 | CASGNEEVSGNTIYF
TRBV7-9 | CASSLTGGRNTEAFF
TRBV24-1 | CATSDPGTGKNIQYF
TRBV2 | CASSAGLVNQPQHF
TRBV6-5 | CASSSRVEAFF
TRBV3-1/TRBV3-2 | CASSQGQGFSYEQYF
TRBV30 | CAWSVQGALGTEAFF
TRBV5-4 | CASSGGQEENTEAFF
TRBV6-5 | CASSYEGQVYGYTF
TRBV6-5 | CATNRANSEKLFF
TRBV11-2 | CASSFTGEAFF
TRBV28 | CASTHDSGGLQETQYF
TRBV27 | CASSFFAGPEQFF
TRBV5-1 | CASSFTGQGATEAFF
TRBV5-5 | CASSPGERAQPQHF